This T cell receptor beta chain was sequenced during a study of early T cells in non-severe SARS-CoV-2 infection. Whole-study context: Sequencing used unsorted whole-blood bulk RNA, so chains lack pairing. Points from the study as a whole: The matching step, a VDJdb search, favored anti-spike CD8 responses and missed private and CD4 specificities.

A few counts support this clonotype. Antigen unknown. V was clipped by 6 bases and J by 3 bases, with 9 bases between them. The CDR3 has 13 residues. Individual cDNA molecules were tagged with unique molecular identifiers, the study reported. TCRdb recomputed calls from the 5' RACE reads with MiXCR, one row per CDR3 protein. The repertoire consists of some 100,000 distinct CDR3 sequences, with 14% to 15% occurring once and the leading ten covering approximately 0.54%. Source material: whole blood. The receptor's source is an adult who was a healthcare worker with PCR-confirmed SARS-CoV-2 infection or an uninfected control (not recorded which). V and J are TRBV12-3 or TRBV12-4 and TRBJ1-5; D unresolved. The CDR3 coding sequence is TGTGCCAGCAGCCCCGGGCTCAATCAGCCCCAGCATTTT. Its protein product is CASSPGLNQPQHF.